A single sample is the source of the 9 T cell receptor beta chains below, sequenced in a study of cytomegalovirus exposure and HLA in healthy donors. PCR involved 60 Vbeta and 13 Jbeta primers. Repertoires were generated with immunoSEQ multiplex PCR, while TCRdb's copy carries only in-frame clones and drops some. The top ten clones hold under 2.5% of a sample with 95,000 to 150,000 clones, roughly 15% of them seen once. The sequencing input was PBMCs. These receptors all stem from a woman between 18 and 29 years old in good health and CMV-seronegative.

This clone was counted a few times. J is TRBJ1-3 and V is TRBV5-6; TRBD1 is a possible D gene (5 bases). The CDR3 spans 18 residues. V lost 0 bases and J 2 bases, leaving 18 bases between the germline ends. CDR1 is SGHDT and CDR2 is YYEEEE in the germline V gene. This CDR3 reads CASSLAGGRSWPGNTIYF. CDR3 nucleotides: TGTGCCAGCAGCTTGGCGGGGGGACGGTCCTGGCCTGGAAACACCATATATTTT.

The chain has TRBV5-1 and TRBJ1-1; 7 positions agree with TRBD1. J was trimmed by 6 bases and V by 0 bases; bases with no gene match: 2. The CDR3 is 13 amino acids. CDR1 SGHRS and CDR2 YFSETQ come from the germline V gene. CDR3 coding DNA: TGCGCCAGCAGCTTGGCCGGGACAGCTGAAGCTTTCTTT. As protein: CASSLAGTAEAFF.

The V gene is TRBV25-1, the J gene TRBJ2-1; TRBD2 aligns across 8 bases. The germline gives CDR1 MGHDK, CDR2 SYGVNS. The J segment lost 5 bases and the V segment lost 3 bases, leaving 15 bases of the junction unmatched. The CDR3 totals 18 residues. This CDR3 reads CASSDRAGGTESDNEQFF. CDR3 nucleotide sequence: TGTGCCAGCAGTGATCGGGCGGGGGGAACCGAGTCGGACAATGAGCAGTTCTTC.

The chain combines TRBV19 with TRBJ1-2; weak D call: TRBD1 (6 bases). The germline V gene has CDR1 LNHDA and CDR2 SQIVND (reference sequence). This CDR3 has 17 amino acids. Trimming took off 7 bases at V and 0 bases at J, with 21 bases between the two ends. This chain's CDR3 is CASTPFGQTAANYGYTF. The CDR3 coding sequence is TGTGCCAGTACCCCTTTCGGACAGACCGCGGCTAACTATGGCTACACCTTC.

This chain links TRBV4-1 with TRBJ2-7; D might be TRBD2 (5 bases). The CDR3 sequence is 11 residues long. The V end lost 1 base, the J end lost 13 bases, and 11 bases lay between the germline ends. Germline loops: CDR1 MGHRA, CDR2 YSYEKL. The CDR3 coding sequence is TGCGCCAGCAGCCAAGGGGCGGGTCTCTACTTC. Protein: CASSQGAGLYF.

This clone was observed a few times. As DNA, the CDR3 is TGTGCCAGCAGCTTGCGGGGTATGAGATCCCCTGATGGCTACACCTTC. Protein sequence: CASSLRGMRSPDGYTF. V and J are TRBV9 and TRBJ1-2; D is unresolved. The CDR3 is 16 residues long. V gave up 4 bases and J gave up 6 bases, with 22 bases separating them. CDR1 and CDR2 (germline): SGDLS, YYNGEE.

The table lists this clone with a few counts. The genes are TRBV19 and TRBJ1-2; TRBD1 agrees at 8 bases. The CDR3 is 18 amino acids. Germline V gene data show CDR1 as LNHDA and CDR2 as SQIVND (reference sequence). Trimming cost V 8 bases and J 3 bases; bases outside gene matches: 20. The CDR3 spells CASRRGLHKYPTYYGYTF. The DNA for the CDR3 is TGTGCCAGTCGCAGGGGGCTTCACAAGTACCCGACTTACTATGGCTACACCTTC. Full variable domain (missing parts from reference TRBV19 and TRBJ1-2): DGGITQSPKYLFRKEGQNVTLSCEQNLNHDAMYWYRQDPGQGLRLIYYSQIVNDFQKGDIAEGYSVSREKKESFPLTVTSAQKNPTAFYLCASRRGLHKYPTYYGYTFGSGTRLTVV.

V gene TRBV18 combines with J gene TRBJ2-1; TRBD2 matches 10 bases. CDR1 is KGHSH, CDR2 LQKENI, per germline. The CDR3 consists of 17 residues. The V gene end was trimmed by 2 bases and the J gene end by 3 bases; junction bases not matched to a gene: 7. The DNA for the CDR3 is TGTGCCAGCTCACCAGAAACTAGCGGGACGTTCTACAATGAGCAGTTCTTC. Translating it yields CASSPETSGTFYNEQFF.

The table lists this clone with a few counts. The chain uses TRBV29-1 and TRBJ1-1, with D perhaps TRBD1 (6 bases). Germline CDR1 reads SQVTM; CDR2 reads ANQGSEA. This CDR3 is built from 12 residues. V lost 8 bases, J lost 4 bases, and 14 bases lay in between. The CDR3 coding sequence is TGCAGCACTTCGAGGGGGGGCACTGAAGCTTTCTTT. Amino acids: CSTSRGGTEAFF. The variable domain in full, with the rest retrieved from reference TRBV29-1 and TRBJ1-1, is SAVISQKPSRDICQRGTSLTIQCQVDSQVTMMFWYRQQPGQSLTLIATANQGSEATYESGFVIDKFPISRPNLTFSTLTVSNMSPEDSSIYLCSTSRGGTEAFFGQGTRLTVV.